These T cell receptor beta chains were read from a single sample in a study of cytomegalovirus exposure and HLA in healthy donors. Sequencing was performed with immunoSEQ multiplex PCR; in TCRdb, only in-frame clones are kept and a portion is missing. The profile shows more than 250,000 clones, roughly 87% of them singletons. Sequenced sample: PBMCs. The receptors were sampled from a woman in her twenties or thirties in good health and CMV-seropositive. The CDR3 runs from the conserved cysteine through the conserved F or W. Fields, in order: D gene, J gene, clone size, V gene, CDR3 DNA, CDR3 protein. A D gene is named only where the DNA matches it firmly. Not all rows give a size; the values are once, few, many and, for expanded clones, a class.

. TRBJ2-2 . TRBV6-5 TGTGCCAGCAGTTACGGGATCGACACCGGGGAGCTGTTTTTT CASSYGIDTGELFF
. TRBJ1-2 . TRBV28 TGTGCCAGCAGTACTTTCATAAATGGCTACACCTTC CASSTFINGYTF
. TRBJ1-5 . TRBV20-1 TGCAGTGCTAGAGGGGTTTCCCCCCAGCATTTT CSARGVSPQHF
TRBD2 TRBJ2-3 . TRBV7-2 TGTGCCAGCAGCTTTGGGACTAGCATAGATACGCAGTATTTT CASSFGTSIDTQYF
TRBD1 TRBJ1-1 few TRBV6-5 TGTGCCAGCTGTGACAGGGGGGAAACTGAAGCTTTCTTT CASCDRGETEAFF
TRBD2 TRBJ2-5 . TRBV18 TGTGCCAGCTCACCTACTAGTAGCGGGAGGGCCCGAGAGACCCAGTACTTC CASSPTSSGRARETQYF
TRBD1 TRBJ1-1 . TRBV28 TGTGCCAGCAGTCGACAGGGGAAGACTGAAGCTTTCTTT CASSRQGKTEAFF
. TRBJ2-7 . TRBV4-1 TGCGCCAGCAGCCAACCGGGACTCCCCGAAGAGCAGTACTTC CASSQPGLPEEQYF
. TRBJ1-2 . TRBV7-2 TGTGCCAGCAGCTTAGGTGTCGCAGTCCCTGGTCTCTATGGCTACACCTTC CASSLGVAVPGLYGYTF
TRBD1 TRBJ2-7 . TRBV6-6 TGTGCCAGCAGTTATTCCGGGACAGGCTACGAGCAGTACTTC CASSYSGTGYEQYF